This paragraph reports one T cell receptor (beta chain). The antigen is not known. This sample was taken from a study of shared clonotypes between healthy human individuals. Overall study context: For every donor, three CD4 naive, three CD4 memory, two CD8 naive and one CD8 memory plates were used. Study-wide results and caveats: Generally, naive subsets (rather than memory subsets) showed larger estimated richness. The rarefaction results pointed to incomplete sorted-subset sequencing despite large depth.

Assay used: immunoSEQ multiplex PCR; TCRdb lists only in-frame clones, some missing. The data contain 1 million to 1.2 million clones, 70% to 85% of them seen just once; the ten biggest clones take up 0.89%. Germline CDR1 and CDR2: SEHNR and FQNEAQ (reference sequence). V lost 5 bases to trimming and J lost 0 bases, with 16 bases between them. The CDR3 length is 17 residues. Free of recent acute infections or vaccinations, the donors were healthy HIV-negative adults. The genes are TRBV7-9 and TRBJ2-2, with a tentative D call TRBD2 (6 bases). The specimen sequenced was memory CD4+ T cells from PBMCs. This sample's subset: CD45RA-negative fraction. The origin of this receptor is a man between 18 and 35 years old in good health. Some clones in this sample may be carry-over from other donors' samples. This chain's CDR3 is CASSQQTGGTNTGELFF. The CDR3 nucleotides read TGTGCCAGCAGCCAACAAACTGGGGGGACGAACACCGGGGAGCTGTTTTTT.